Here is one T cell receptor (beta chain) with its context. What it binds is unknown. Trimming removed 0 bases from V and 5 bases from J, with 17 bases in between. Per the germline V gene, CDR1 is SGHNT and CDR2 is YYREEE (reference sequence). The CDR3 sequence is 16 residues long. This entry is derived from a study of T cells in Graves' hyperthyroidism and ophthalmopathy. Study-level findings and limits: Most thyroid clonotypes expanded above 0.001 appeared in blood too. The model's output predicted ophthalmopathy at a median of around 6.9 months prior to onset.

Diagnosing involved the use of clinical symptoms, serum thyroxine and TRAb, thyroid ultrasound and orbital computed tomography. Fresh peripheral blood, approximately 9.1 ml, was the source of the PBMCs. RNA transcripts provided the source from which TCR beta CDR3 regions were amplified. The HTBI primer set served for first-round RT-PCR of the TCR CDR3. MiXCR, applied by TCRdb to the multiplex PCR reads, yields one record per CDR3 protein. This table holds around 600,000 distinct CDR3 sequences, 11% to 15% found once. The sample consisted of blood. The chain employs TRBV5-4 and TRBJ2-5; D is perhaps TRBD1 or TRBD2 (5 bases each). The receptor's source is a woman in her late teens or twenties with Graves' ophthalmopathy. This CDR3 reads CASSLGVASGRETQYF. CDR3 coding DNA: TGTGCCAGCAGCTTGGGGGTGGCATCGGGACGGGAGACCCAGTACTTC.